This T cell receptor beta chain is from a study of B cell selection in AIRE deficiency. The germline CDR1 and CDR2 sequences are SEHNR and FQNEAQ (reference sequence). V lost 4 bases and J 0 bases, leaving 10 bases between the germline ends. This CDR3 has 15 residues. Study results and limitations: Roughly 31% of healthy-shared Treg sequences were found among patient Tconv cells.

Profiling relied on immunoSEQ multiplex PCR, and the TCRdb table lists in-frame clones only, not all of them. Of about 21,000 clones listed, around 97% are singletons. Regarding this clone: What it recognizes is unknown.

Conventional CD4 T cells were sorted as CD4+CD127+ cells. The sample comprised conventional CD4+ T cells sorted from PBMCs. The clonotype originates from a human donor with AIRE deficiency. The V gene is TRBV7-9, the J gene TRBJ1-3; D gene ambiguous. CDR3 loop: CASSSTAYSGNTIYF. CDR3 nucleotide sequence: TGTGCCAGCAGCTCGACTGCATACTCTGGAAACACCATATATTTT.